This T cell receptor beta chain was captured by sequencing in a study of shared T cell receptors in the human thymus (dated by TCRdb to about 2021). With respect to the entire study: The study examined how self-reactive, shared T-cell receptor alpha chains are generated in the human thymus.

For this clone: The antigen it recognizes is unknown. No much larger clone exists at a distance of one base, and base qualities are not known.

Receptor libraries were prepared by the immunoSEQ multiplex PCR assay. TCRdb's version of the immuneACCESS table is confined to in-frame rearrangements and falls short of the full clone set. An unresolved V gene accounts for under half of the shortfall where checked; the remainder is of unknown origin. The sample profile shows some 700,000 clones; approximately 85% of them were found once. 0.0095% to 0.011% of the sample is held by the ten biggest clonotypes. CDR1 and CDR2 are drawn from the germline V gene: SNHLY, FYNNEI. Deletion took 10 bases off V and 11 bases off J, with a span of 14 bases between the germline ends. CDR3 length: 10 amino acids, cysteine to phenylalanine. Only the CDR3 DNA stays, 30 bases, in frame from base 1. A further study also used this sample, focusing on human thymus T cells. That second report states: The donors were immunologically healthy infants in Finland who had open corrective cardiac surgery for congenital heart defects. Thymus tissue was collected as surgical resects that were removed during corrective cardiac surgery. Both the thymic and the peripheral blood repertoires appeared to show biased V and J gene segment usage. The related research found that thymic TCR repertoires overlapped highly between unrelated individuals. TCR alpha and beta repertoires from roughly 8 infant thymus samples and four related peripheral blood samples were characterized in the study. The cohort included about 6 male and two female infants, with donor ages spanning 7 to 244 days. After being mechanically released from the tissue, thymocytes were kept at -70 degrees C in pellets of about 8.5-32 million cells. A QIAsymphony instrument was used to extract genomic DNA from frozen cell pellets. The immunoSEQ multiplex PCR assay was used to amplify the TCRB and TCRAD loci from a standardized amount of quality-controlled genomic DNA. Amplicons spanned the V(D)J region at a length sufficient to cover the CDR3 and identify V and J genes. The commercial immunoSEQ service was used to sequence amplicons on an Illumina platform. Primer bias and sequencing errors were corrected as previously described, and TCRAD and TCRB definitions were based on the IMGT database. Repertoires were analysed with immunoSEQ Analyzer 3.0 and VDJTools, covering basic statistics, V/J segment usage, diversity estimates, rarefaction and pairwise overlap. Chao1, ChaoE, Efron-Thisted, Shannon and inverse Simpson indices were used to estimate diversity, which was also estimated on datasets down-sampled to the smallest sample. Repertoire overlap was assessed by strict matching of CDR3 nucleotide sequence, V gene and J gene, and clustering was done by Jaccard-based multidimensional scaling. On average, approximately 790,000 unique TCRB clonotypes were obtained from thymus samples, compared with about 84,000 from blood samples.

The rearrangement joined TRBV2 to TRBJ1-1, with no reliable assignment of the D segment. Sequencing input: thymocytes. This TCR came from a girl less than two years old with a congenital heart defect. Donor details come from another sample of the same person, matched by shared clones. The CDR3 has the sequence CATHEGSAFF. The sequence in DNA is TGTGCCACCCACGAGGGTTCCGCTTTCTTT.